This T cell receptor beta chain derives from a study of blood T cell repertoires in COVID-19. Study overall: T cells, B-cell-depleted T cells, or PBMCs provided the cDNA or gDNA that served as material.

Only in-frame clones appear in the TCRdb table, and some are missing; sequencing was by immunoSEQ multiplex PCR. The table has about 400,000 clones, 87% seen once. Individuals aged roughly 18 to 90 years were recruited from 20 to 25 US areas. Participant-given clinical history determined each cohort assignment. Input material: PBMCs or T cells enriched from blood (not recorded which). This clonotype originated in a woman aged 18-35 years with acute COVID-19.

CDR3 sequence reads: CASSLGRGRNSPLHF. CDR3 in DNA: TGTGCCAGCAGCTTGGGGCGGGGGAGGAATTCACCCCTCCACTTT. V usage is TRBV5-6 and J usage is TRBJ1-6; TRBD1 is a possible D gene (5 bases). Germline loops: CDR1 SGHDT, CDR2 YYEEEE. With 0 bases removed from V and 7 bases from J, the gap between germline ends came to 11 bases. CDR3 length equals 15 residues. The complete variable domain, with remaining parts taken from reference TRBV5-6 and TRBJ1-6, reads DAGVTQSPTHLIKTRGQQVTLRCSPKSGHDTVSWYQQALGQGPQFIFQYYEEEERQRGNFPDRFSGHQFPNYSSELNVNALLLGDSALYLCASSLGRGRNSPLHFGNGTRLTVT.